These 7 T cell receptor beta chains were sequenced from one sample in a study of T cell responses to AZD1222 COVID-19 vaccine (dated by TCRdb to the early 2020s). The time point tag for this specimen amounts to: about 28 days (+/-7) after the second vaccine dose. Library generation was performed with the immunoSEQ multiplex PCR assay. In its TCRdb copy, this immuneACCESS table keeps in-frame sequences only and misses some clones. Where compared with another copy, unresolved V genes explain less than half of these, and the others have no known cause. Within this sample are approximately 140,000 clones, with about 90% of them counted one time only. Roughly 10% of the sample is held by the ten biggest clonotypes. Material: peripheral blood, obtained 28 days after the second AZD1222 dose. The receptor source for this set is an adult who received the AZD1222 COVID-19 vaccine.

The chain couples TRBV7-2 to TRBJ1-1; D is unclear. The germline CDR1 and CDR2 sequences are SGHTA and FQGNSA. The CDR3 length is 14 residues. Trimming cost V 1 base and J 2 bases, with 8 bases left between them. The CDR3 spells CASSLGWPNTEAFF. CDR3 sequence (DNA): TGTGCCAGCAGCTTAGGGTGGCCCAACACTGAAGCTTTCTTT.

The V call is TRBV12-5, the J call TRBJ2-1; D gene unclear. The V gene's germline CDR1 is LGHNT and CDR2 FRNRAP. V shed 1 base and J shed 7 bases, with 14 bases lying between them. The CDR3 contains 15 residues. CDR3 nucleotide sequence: TGTGCTAGTGGTTTGGGAAATTTTGGACGAAATGAGCAGTTCTTC. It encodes CASGLGNFGRNEQFF.

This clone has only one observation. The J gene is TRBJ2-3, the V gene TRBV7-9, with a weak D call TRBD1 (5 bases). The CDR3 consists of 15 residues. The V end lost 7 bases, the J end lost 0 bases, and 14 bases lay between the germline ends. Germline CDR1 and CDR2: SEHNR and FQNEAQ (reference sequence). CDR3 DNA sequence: TGTGCCAGCACCTCAGGGCTTTCTAGCACAGATACGCAGTATTTT. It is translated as CASTSGLSSTDTQYF.

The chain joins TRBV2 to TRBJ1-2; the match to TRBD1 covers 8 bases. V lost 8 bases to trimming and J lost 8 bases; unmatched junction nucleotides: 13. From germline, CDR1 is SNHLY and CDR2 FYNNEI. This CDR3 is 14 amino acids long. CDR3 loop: CASRMTSTGVGYTF. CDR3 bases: TGTGCCAGCCGGATGACGTCGACAGGGGTCGGCTACACCTTC.

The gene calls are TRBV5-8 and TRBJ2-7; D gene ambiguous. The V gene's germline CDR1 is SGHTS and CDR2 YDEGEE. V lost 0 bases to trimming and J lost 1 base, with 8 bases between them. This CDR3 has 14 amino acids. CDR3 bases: TGTGCCAGCAGCTTGGGGGTGGGGTCCTACGAGCAGTACTTC. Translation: CASSLGVGSYEQYF.

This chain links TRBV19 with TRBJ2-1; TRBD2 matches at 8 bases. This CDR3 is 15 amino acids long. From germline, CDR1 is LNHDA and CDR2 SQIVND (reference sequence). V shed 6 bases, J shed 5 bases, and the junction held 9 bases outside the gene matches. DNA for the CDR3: TGTGCCAGTAGCCCTCCCGGGAGGGCACACAATGAGCAGTTCTTC. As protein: CASSPPGRAHNEQFF.

CDR3 region: CASSMDGYSNQPQHF. CDR3 nucleotides: TGTGCCAGCAGCATGGACGGTTATAGCAATCAGCCCCAGCATTTT. V gene TRBV7-2 combines with J gene TRBJ1-5; D ambiguous. V gave up 5 bases and J gave up 0 bases, with 11 bases separating them. CDR3 length equals 15 residues. The germline CDR1 and CDR2 sequences are SGHTA and FQGNSA.